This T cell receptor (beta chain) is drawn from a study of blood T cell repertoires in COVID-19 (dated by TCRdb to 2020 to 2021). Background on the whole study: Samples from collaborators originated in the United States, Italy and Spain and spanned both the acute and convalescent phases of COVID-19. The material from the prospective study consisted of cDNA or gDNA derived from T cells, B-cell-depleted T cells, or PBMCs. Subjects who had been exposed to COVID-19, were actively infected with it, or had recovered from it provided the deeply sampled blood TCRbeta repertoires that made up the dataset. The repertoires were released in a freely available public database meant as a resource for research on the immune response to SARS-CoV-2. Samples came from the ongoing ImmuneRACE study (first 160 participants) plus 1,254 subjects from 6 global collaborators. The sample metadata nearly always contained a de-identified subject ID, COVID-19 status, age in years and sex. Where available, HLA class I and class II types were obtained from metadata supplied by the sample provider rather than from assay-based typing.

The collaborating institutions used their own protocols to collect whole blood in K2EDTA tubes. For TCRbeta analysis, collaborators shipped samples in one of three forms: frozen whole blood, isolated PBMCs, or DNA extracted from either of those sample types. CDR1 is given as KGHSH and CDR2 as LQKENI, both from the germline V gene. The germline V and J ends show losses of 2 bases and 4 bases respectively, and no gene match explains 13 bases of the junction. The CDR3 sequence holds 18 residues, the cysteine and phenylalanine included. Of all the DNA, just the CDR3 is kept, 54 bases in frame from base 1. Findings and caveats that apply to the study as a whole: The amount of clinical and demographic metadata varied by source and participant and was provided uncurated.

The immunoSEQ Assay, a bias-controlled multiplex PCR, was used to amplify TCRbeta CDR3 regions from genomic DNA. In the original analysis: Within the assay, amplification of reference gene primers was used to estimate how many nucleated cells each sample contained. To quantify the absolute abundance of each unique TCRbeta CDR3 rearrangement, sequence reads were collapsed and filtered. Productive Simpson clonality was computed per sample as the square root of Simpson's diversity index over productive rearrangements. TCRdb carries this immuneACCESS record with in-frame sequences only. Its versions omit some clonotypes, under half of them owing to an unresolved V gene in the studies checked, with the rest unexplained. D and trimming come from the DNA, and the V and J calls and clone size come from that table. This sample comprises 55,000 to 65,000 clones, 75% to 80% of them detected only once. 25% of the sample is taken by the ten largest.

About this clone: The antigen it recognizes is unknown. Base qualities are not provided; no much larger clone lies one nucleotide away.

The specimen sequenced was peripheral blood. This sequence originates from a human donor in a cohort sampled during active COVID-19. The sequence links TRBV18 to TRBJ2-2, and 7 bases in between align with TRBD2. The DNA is TGTGCCAGCTCACCAGCTCCTCGGGGGGTGGGCCCCACCGGGGAGCTGTTTTTT. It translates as CASSPAPRGVGPTGELFF.